The 24 T cell receptor beta chains listed next were all sequenced from one sample in a study of blood T cell repertoires in COVID-19. Produced via immunoSEQ multiplex PCR; TCRdb's table is partial and in-frame only. Seen here are 300,000 or so clones, over 75% observed once, and the top ten hold 1%. Sequencing was carried out using PBMCs or T cells enriched from blood (not recorded which). The receptors shown here come from a woman aged 30 to 39 who had recovered from COVID-19.

The chain employs TRBV19 and TRBJ2-7, with D possibly being TRBD2 (5 bases). With 8 bases removed from V and 6 bases from J, the gap between germline ends came to 14 bases. This CDR3 is 12 amino acids long. From germline, CDR1 is LNHDA and CDR2 SQIVND (reference sequence). CDR3 region: CASARTPAEQYF. DNA of the CDR3: TGTGCCAGTGCCCGGACTCCCGCCGAGCAGTACTTC.

The DNA of the CDR3 is TGTGCCAGCAACCTCCCTACTGGGGGGAAGAACACCGGGGAGCTGTTTTTT. Encoded protein: CASNLPTGGKNTGELFF. The chain carries TRBV2 and TRBJ2-2; maybe TRBD2 (6 bases). Trimming removed 7 bases at V and 1 base at J, with 19 bases between. The CDR3 is 17 residues long. The germline CDR1 and CDR2 sequences are SNHLY and FYNNEI.

This sequence joins TRBV19 and TRBJ1-4, with 9 bases fitting TRBD1. Germline values: CDR1 LNHDA, CDR2 SQIVND (reference sequence). The CDR3 is 15 residues long. V lost 7 bases and J lost 4; bases outside the gene matches: 7. The CDR3 DNA is TGTGCCAGTACCAGGGGGACAGGGCATAATGAAAAACTGTTTTTT. This encodes CASTRGTGHNEKLFF.

The rearrangement joins TRBV7-2 to TRBJ2-3; no clear D gene. Germline CDR1 and CDR2: SGHTA and FQGNSA. V lost 1 base, J lost 2 bases, and 10 bases lay in between. This CDR3 has 15 amino acids. The CDR3 sequence: CASSLDLYFTDTQYF. CDR3 DNA: TGTGCCAGCAGCTTAGATTTGTACTTCACAGATACGCAGTATTTT.

The V gene is TRBV24-1, the J gene TRBJ2-3, with a tentative D call TRBD2 (6 bases). V gave up 4 bases and J gave up 2 bases, with 15 bases separating them. This CDR3 contains 16 residues. Germline lookup yields CDR1 KGHDR and CDR2 SFDVKD. The CDR3 loop reads CATSDPGTSFTDTQYF. The CDR3 DNA is TGTGCCACCAGTGACCCCGGGACTTCGTTCACAGATACGCAGTATTTT.

This rearrangement joins TRBV5-4 to TRBJ2-1; 10 bases are a match to TRBD2. V lost 2 bases and J lost 4; bases outside the gene matches: 3. The CDR3 extends over 15 amino acids. CDR1 is SGHNT, CDR2 YYREEE, per germline (reference sequence). CDR3 in amino acids: CASSLGSGGYNEQFF. CDR3 nucleotide sequence: TGTGCCAGCAGCTTAGGTAGCGGGGGGTACAATGAGCAGTTCTTC.

The CDR3 loop is CASSLVEQGITDTQYF. In DNA form, the CDR3 reads TGTGCCAGCAGCTTAGTCGAGCAGGGCATCACAGATACGCAGTATTTT. This chain links TRBV11-2 with TRBJ2-3, with D possibly matching TRBD1 (5 bases). The CDR3 covers 16 residues. Between the trimmed V and J ends, which lost 1 base and 2 bases, there was a span of 13 bases. Germline CDR1 reads SGHAT; CDR2 reads FQNNGV.

The rearrangement uses TRBV5-5 and TRBJ1-2, with a tentative D call TRBD1 (6 bases). Germline lookup yields CDR1 SGHKS and CDR2 YYEKEE (reference sequence). CDR3 length: 14 amino acids. V was trimmed by 5 bases and J by 3 bases, leaving 14 bases between them. This CDR3 reads CASSHTGQHYGYTF. Written as DNA, the CDR3 is TGTGCCAGCAGTCATACCGGACAGCACTATGGCTACACCTTC. Full variable domain (rest looked up from reference TRBV5-5 and TRBJ1-2): DAGVTQSPTHLIKTRGQQVTLRCSPISGHKSVSWYQQVLGQGPQFIFQYYEKEERGRGNFPDRFSARQFPNYSSELNVNALLLGDSALYLCASSHTGQHYGYTFGSGTRLTVV.

The chain joins TRBV5-4 to TRBJ2-1; D is perhaps TRBD1 (6 bases). The CDR3 is 14 amino acids. Germline V gene lookup returns CDR1 SGHNT and CDR2 YYREEE (reference sequence). Deletions cut 3 bases from V and 5 bases from J, with 12 bases between. The CDR3 DNA is TGTGCCAGCAGCTACGTACAGGGCGACAATGAGCAGTTCTTC. Translation gives CASSYVQGDNEQFF.

The chain carries TRBV10-1 and TRBJ2-1, with D perhaps matching TRBD1 (6 bases). V was trimmed by 5 bases and J by 1 base, leaving 12 bases between them. The CDR3 has 15 amino acids. Per germline, CDR1 WNHNN and CDR2 SYGVQD (reference sequence). This CDR3 reads CASSSLRGSYNEQFF. Written as DNA, the CDR3 is TGCGCCAGCAGTTCCCTCAGGGGTTCCTACAATGAGCAGTTCTTC.

This rearrangement joins TRBV28 to TRBJ2-7; D is ambiguous. CDR3 length: 14 amino acids. Germline V gene sequence: CDR1 MDHEN, CDR2 SYDVKM. V gave up 2 bases and J gave up 2 bases, with 10 bases separating them. For the CDR3, the DNA is TGTGCCAGCAGTTTAAGCCTACTCCCCTACGAGCAGTACTTC. Translated, it gives CASSLSLLPYEQYF.

This clone was counted ten times or more. DNA of the CDR3: TGTGCCACCAGTGATTTTGATAGCGGGGAGCAAGAGACCCAGTACTTC. Amino acids: CATSDFDSGEQETQYF. The chain joins TRBV24-1 to TRBJ2-5, with TRBD2 identical over 8 bases. This CDR3 spans 16 amino acids. Per germline, CDR1 KGHDR and CDR2 SFDVKD. V was clipped by 1 base and J by 2 bases; unmatched bases: 5.

The chain carries TRBV6-5 and TRBJ2-7; 7 bases are a match to TRBD1. Germline trimming cut 5 bases from V and 3 bases from J; bases unmatched to any gene: 4. The CDR3 contains 13 residues. Germline V lookup: CDR1 MNHEY, CDR2 SVGAGI. CDR3: CASSRGGYYEQYF. For the CDR3, the DNA is TGTGCCAGCAGTCGAGGGGGCTACTACGAGCAGTACTTC.

This chain joins TRBV7-2 and TRBJ1-1; D perhaps matches TRBD1 (5 bases). CDR3 length: 15 amino acids. CDR1 is SGHTA and CDR2 is FQGNSA in the germline V gene. The ends were cut back, 4 bases at V and 2 bases at J, with 14 bases in the middle. CDR3 DNA sequence: TGTGCCAGCAGCTCTCAGGGAGGAGGCAACACTGAAGCTTTCTTT. This sequence encodes CASSSQGGGNTEAFF.

The V and J genes are TRBV28 and TRBJ2-7; possibly TRBD1 for D (6 bases). Germline V lookup: CDR1 MDHEN, CDR2 SYDVKM. CDR3 length: 12 residues. V was trimmed by 8 bases and J by 3 bases, leaving 11 bases between them. Here the CDR3 DNA reads TGTGCCAGCGGGGGCGGATACTACGAGCAGTACTTC. Amino acid sequence: CASGGGYYEQYF.

The chain has TRBV19 and TRBJ1-5, with TRBD1 as a possible D gene (5 bases). Germline lookup yields CDR1 LNHDA and CDR2 SQIVND (reference sequence). CDR3 size: 18 residues. Trimming stripped 4 bases from V and 1 base from J, with 20 bases between. In DNA, the CDR3 is TGTGCCAGTAGTAATCTCAAGAACGGGGGTCGGAGCAATCAGCCCCAGCATTTT. It codes for CASSNLKNGGRSNQPQHF.

This clone was observed a few times. Within the sample, other DNA sequences also encode this same CDR3. This sequence joins TRBV27 and TRBJ2-7; a weak D match, TRBD1 (5 bases). This CDR3 contains 14 residues. Germline loops: CDR1 MNHEY, CDR2 SMNVEV (reference sequence). V lost 6 bases and J lost 0, with 12 bases in between. CDR3 sequence reads: CASSLTASSYEQYF. CDR3 DNA sequence: TGTGCCAGCAGCTTGACAGCGAGCTCCTACGAGCAGTACTTC.

The genes are TRBV5-1 and TRBJ1-4; 10 bases agree with TRBD1. With V trimmed by 3 bases and J by 6 bases, 2 bases remained unmatched. Germline values: CDR1 SGHRS, CDR2 YFSETQ. The CDR3 contains 14 residues. This chain's CDR3 is CASSYGTGDEKLFF. CDR3 bases: TGCGCCAGCAGCTACGGGACAGGGGATGAAAAACTGTTTTTT.

The chain combines TRBV15 with TRBJ1-5; D gene unclear. CDR3 length equals 16 residues. V dropped 8 bases and J dropped 2 bases, with 19 bases sitting between them. In germline, CDR1 is LNHNV, CDR2 YYDKDF (reference sequence). The CDR3 spells CATSFWGVGGNQPQHF. CDR3 bases: TGTGCCACCTCCTTCTGGGGAGTCGGGGGCAATCAGCCCCAGCATTTT.

The rearrangement joins TRBV6-5 to TRBJ2-3, with D perhaps matching TRBD1 (5 bases). Trimming took off 8 bases at V and 3 bases at J, with 12 bases between the two ends. The CDR3 is made up of 13 amino acids. Germline V gives CDR1 MNHEY, CDR2 SVGAGI. The CDR3 is CASLRQTTDTQYF. DNA for the CDR3: TGTGCCAGCCTCAGACAGACTACAGATACGCAGTATTTT.

The chain combines TRBV10-3 with TRBJ2-1; 9 nucleotides agree with TRBD1. Germline V gene sequence: CDR1 ENHRY, CDR2 SYGVKD. The CDR3 sequence is 16 residues long. V lost 7 bases to trimming and J lost 5 bases; unmatched junction nucleotides: 12. The CDR3: CAIKAWGTGYNNEQFF. DNA of the CDR3: TGTGCCATCAAGGCGTGGGGGACAGGGTATAACAATGAGCAGTTCTTC.

The J gene is TRBJ1-2, the V gene TRBV7-2; the D gene is possibly TRBD1 (5 bases). Germline assignment: CDR1 SGHTA and CDR2 FQGNSA. This CDR3 has 16 amino acids. V lost 1 base to trimming and J lost 6 bases, with 18 bases between them. The CDR3 sequence: CASSLGQGGPYHGYTF. As DNA, the CDR3 is TGTGCCAGCAGCTTAGGGCAGGGAGGGCCATATCATGGCTACACCTTC. The full variable domain, its missing parts supplied by reference TRBV7-2 and TRBJ1-2, is GAGVSQSPSNKVTEKGKDVELRCDPISGHTALYWYRQSLGQGLEFLIYFQGNSAPDKSGLPSDRFSAERTGGSVSTLTIQRTQQEDSAVYLCASSLGQGGPYHGYTFGSGTRLTVV.

The J gene is TRBJ1-3, the V gene TRBV19; D ambiguous. Trimming removed 9 bases at V and 0 bases at J, with 9 bases between. The germline CDR1 and CDR2 sequences are LNHDA and SQIVND (reference sequence). This CDR3 region has 13 residues. The CDR3 DNA reads TGTGCCAGGAGATCCGTCTCTGGAAACACCATATATTTT. Its translation: CARRSVSGNTIYF.

The chain carries TRBV9 and TRBJ1-2; D gene uncertain. Germline lookup yields CDR1 SGDLS and CDR2 YYNGEE. Trimming pared 2 bases from V and 1 base from J, leaving 6 bases between. This CDR3 contains 13 residues. CDR3: CASSVGDNYGYTF. The CDR3 coding sequence is TGTGCCAGCAGCGTCGGGGATAACTATGGCTACACCTTC. The variable domain in full, completed from reference TRBV9 and TRBJ1-2, reads DSGVTQTPKHLITATGQRVTLRCSPRSGDLSVYWYQQSLDQGLQFLIQYYNGEERAKGNILERFSAQQFPDLHSELNLSSLELGDSALYFCASSVGDNYGYTFGSGTRLTVV.